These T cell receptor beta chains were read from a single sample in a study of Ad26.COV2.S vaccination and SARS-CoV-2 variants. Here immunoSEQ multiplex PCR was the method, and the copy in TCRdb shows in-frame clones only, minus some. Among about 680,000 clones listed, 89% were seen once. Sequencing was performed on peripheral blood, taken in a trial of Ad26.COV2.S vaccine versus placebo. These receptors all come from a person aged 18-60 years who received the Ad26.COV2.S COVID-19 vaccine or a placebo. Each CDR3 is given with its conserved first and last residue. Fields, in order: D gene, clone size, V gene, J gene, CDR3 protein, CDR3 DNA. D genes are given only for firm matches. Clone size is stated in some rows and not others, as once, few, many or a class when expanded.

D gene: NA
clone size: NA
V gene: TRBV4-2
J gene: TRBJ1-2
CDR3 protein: CASSQESLLGGYTF
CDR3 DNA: TGTGCCAGCAGCCAAGAGAGCTTACTCGGTGGCTACACCTTC

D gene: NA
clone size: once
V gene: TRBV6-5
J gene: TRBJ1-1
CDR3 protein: CASIRDGPSEAFF
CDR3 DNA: TGTGCCAGCATCCGGGACGGCCCTTCTGAAGCTTTCTTT

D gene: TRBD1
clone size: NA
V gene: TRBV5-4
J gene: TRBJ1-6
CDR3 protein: CASSFGTGGESPLHF
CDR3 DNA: TGTGCCAGCAGTTTTGGGACAGGGGGAGAGTCACCCCTCCACTTT

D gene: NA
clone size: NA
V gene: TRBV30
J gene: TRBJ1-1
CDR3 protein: CAWSAGPEAEAFF
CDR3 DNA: TGTGCCTGGAGTGCTGGACCCGAGGCTGAAGCTTTCTTT

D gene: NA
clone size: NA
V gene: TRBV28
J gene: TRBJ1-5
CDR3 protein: CASTPGTEPQHF
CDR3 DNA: TGTGCCAGCACTCCGGGCACGGAGCCCCAGCATTTT

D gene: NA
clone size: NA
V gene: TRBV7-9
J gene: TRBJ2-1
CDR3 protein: CASSLDSSYNEQFF
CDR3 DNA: TGTGCCAGCAGCTTAGATAGCTCCTACAATGAGCAGTTCTTC

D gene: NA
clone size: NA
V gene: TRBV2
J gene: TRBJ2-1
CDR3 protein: CASNSDRYNEQFF
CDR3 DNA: TGTGCCAGCAATTCGGACCGATACAATGAGCAGTTCTTC

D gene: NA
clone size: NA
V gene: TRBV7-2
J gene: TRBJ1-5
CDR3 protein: CASSLDPFASQPQHF
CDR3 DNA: TGTGCCAGCAGCTTAGACCCCTTTGCATCGCAGCCCCAGCATTTT

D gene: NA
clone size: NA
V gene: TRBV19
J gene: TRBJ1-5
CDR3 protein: CASNTRGNRVNQPQHF
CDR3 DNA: TGTGCCAGTAATACCCGTGGGAACAGGGTCAATCAGCCCCAGCATTTT

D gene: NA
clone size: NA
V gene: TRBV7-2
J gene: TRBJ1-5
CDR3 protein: CASTPRPGQPQHF
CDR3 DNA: TGTGCCAGCACTCCCAGGCCGGGTCAGCCCCAGCATTTT

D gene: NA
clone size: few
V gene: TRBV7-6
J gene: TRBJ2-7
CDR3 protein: CASSLAREYEQYF
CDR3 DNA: TGTGCCAGCAGCTTAGCGCGGGAATACGAGCAGTACTTC

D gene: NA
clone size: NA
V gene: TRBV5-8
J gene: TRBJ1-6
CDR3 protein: CASSQISPLHF
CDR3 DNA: TGTGCCAGCAGCCAAATATCACCCCTCCACTTT

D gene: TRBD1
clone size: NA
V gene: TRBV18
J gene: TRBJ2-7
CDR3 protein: CASSKQGDPLEYF
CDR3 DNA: TGTGCCAGCTCAAAACAGGGGGACCCCCTAGAGTACTTC

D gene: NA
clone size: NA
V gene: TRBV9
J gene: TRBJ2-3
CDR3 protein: CASSPGVSTDTQYF
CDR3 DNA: TGTGCCAGCAGCCCAGGGGTTAGCACAGATACGCAGTATTTT

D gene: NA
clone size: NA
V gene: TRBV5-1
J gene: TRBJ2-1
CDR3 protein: CASSLVGNPYNEQFF
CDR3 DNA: TGCGCCAGCAGCTTGGTGGGGAACCCCTACAATGAGCAGTTCTTC

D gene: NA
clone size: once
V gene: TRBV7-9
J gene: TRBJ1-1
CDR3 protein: CASSLVQSNTEAFF
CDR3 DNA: TGTGCCAGCAGCTTAGTACAGAGCAACACTGAAGCTTTCTTT